Listed below are T cell receptor beta chains from one sample, sequenced in a study of T cell responses to AZD1222 COVID-19 vaccine. TCRdb's table, derived via immunoSEQ multiplex PCR, lists solely in-frame clones and lacks some. The profile shows around 160,000 clones, about 87% of them singletons. Sequences were derived from peripheral blood, sampled on day 0 of AZD1222 vaccination. Receptors originate from an adult in good health. Each CDR3 is given with its conserved first and last residue. Each record gives: D gene, V gene, clone size, J gene, CDR3 DNA, CDR3 protein. D genes are given only for firm matches. Some rows mark clone size as missing; the rest say once, few, many or name a class of expanded clone.

.,TRBV20-1,few,TRBJ2-1,TGCAGTGCTGGAGAGAAGACGCAGTTCTTC,CSAGEKTQFF
TRBD2,TRBV7-2,.,TRBJ2-1,TGTGCCAGCAGTCTAGCGGGGGCAAATTACAATGAGCAGTTCTTC,CASSLAGANYNEQFF
.,TRBV5-4,.,TRBJ1-6,TGTGCCAGCAGCTTCGGGGGTACGAATAATTCACCCCTCCACTTT,CASSFGGTNNSPLHF
.,TRBV7-2,.,TRBJ1-2,TGTGCCAGCAGCTTAGGAAGGGCATTTCCGGTCTACACCTTC,CASSLGRAFPVYTF
.,TRBV3-1/TRBV3-2,.,TRBJ1-1,TGTGCCAGCAGCCAAGGGGCCTTCACTGAAGCTTTCTTT,CASSQGAFTEAFF
.,TRBV5-1,once,TRBJ2-5,TGCGCCAGCAGCTTGGAGTCTGTCGGGACCCAGTACTTC,CASSLESVGTQYF
.,TRBV6-5,few,TRBJ2-2,TGTGCCAGCAGTTACGGAGGGTCCACCGGGGAGCTGTTTTTT,CASSYGGSTGELFF
.,TRBV9,.,TRBJ1-1,TGTGCCAGCAGCCCAAGGGTCGCCGGGGGCACTGAAGCTTTCTTT,CASSPRVAGGTEAFF
TRBD1,TRBV11-2,.,TRBJ1-5,TGTGCCAGCAGCATAGACAGGGGGCCTCAGCCCCAGCATTTT,CASSIDRGPQPQHF
.,TRBV15,.,TRBJ2-7,TGTGCCACCAGCAGAGCCCCCCCCCTGGCCGAGCAGTACTTC,CATSRAPPLAEQYF
TRBD1,TRBV7-8,.,TRBJ2-5,TGTGCCAGCAGCGCCCGACAGGGTCGGGAGACCCAGTACTTC,CASSARQGRETQYF
.,TRBV19,.,TRBJ2-2,TGTGCCAGTTGGGGTGGGCTGTTTTTT,CASWGGLFF
TRBD1,TRBV9,.,TRBJ1-2,TGTGCCAGCAGCGCACGACAGGGAGATGGCTACACCTTC,CASSARQGDGYTF
.,TRBV5-1,.,TRBJ1-6,TGCGCCAGCAGCTTGCTCGTAAATTCACCCCTCCACTTT,CASSLLVNSPLHF
TRBD1,TRBV5-1,.,TRBJ1-2,TGCGCCAGCAGCTTCGCGGGACAGGACGTTCTCTATGGCTACACCTTC,CASSFAGQDVLYGYTF
TRBD1,TRBV27,.,TRBJ2-7,TGTGCCAGCAGCTTGATGAAGGACAGGGCCGAGCAGTACTTC,CASSLMKDRAEQYF
.,TRBV12-3/TRBV12-4,few,TRBJ1-2,TGTGCCAGCCGTCGGGCTAACTATGGCTACACCTTC,CASRRANYGYTF
.,TRBV6-5,.,TRBJ1-5,TGTGCCAGCAGTTACGCATCTAGCAATCAGCCCCAGCATTTT,CASSYASSNQPQHF
TRBD1,TRBV11-2,.,TRBJ1-2,TGTGCCAGCAGCTGGACTCGACAGGGGGATGGCTACACCTTC,CASSWTRQGDGYTF
.,TRBV15,.,TRBJ2-5,TGTGCCACCAGCCCGAACGGAGGACCCCAAGCCCAGTACTTC,CATSPNGGPQAQYF
.,TRBV30,once,TRBJ1-5,TGTGCCTGGAGCCTCCAGAATCAGCCCCAGCATTTT,CAWSLQNQPQHF
.,TRBV19,.,TRBJ2-3,TGTGCCACCGAGCCGGGAGGCACAGATACGCAGTATTTT,CATEPGGTDTQYF
.,TRBV30,.,TRBJ2-2,TGTGCCTGGAGTGTACTCCCCGGGGAGCTGTTTTTT,CAWSVLPGELFF
TRBD1,TRBV6-5,.,TRBJ2-7,TGTGCCAGCAGTCCAACGGGACAGGGTCGGGAGCAGTACTTC,CASSPTGQGREQYF
TRBD1,TRBV7-8,.,TRBJ1-6,TGTGCCAGCAGCTTAGTCTTTGGGACAGGGGGTTCACCCCTCCACTTT,CASSLVFGTGGSPLHF
TRBD1,TRBV12-3/TRBV12-4,few,TRBJ1-1,TGTGCCAGCACCCCGGGACAGGGAACAGAAGCTTTCTTT,CASTPGQGTEAFF
.,TRBV7-2,.,TRBJ2-3,TGTGCCAGCAGTGCGACGGGGGCCGGCACAGATACGCAGTATTTT,CASSATGAGTDTQYF
.,TRBV2,.,TRBJ1-3,TGTGCCAGCAGGGAGGGACCCCGAGACACCATATATTTT,CASREGPRDTIYF
.,TRBV30,.,TRBJ2-2,TGTGCCTGGAGTCTTAACACCGGGGAGCTGTTTTTT,CAWSLNTGELFF
.,TRBV4-3,few,TRBJ1-4,TGCGCCAGCAGCCAAGTTACAGGACCCGGGAGACGTGAAAAACTGTTTTTT,CASSQVTGPGRREKLFF
.,TRBV6-6,.,TRBJ1-4,TGTGCCAGCAGTTTCATCTTGGGGGGGACTAATGAAAAACTGTTTTTT,CASSFILGGTNEKLFF
.,TRBV24-1,.,TRBJ1-1,TGTGCCACCAGTGATTCGAGGGGGTTAGGGGAAGCTTTCTTT,CATSDSRGLGEAFF
.,TRBV7-2,.,TRBJ2-5,TGTGCCAGCAGCTTAGACTCTAGCAGGAGGGAGACCCAGTACTTC,CASSLDSSRRETQYF
TRBD2,TRBV18,.,TRBJ2-7,TGTGCCAGCTCACTCGGGACTAGCGCCTTATACGAGCAGTACTTC,CASSLGTSALYEQYF
.,TRBV7-9,.,TRBJ1-2,TGTGCCAGCAGGCGGGGAGGGAGCTACTATGGCTACACCTTC,CASRRGGSYYGYTF
TRBD1,TRBV27,.,TRBJ2-5,TGTGCCAGCAGTTCCCACCGGGACAGGGGAGAGACCCAGTACTTC,CASSSHRDRGETQYF
.,TRBV13,.,TRBJ1-3,TGTGCCAGCAGCCTCGGGAGGGGCTCTGGAAACACCATATATTTT,CASSLGRGSGNTIYF
.,TRBV5-6,.,TRBJ1-1,TGTGCCAGCAGCTCGGCGCGGGGGGGGCGAGGGCCATCGTCTGAAGCTTTCTTT,CASSSARGGRGPSSEAFF
.,TRBV28,.,TRBJ2-1,TGTGCCAGCAGTCTGAGGGCCTACATGAAGCCCTACAATGAGCAGTTCTTC,CASSLRAYMKPYNEQFF
TRBD1,TRBV5-8,few,TRBJ1-2,TGTGCCAGCACCCTGGGTCAGGGGGCGAGGGGCTACACCTTC,CASTLGQGARGYTF
.,TRBV24-1,.,TRBJ2-2,TGTGCCACCAGTGATGCCGCAGTGCCCGGGGAGCTGTTTTTT,CATSDAAVPGELFF
.,TRBV7-9,once,TRBJ1-1,TGTGCCAGCAGCTTAGTTGACACTGAAGCTTTCTTT,CASSLVDTEAFF
.,TRBV7-3,.,TRBJ2-2,TGTGCCAGCAGCCAGACACTCACCGGGGAGCTGTTTTTT,CASSQTLTGELFF
.,TRBV7-8,.,TRBJ1-2,TGTGCCAGCAGCCCGGTGGGGAAAGGCTACACCTTC,CASSPVGKGYTF
TRBD1,TRBV6-4,.,TRBJ1-4,TGTGCCAGCAGTGACTTGGCGGACAGGGGAGAAGAAAAACTGTTTTTT,CASSDLADRGEEKLFF
.,TRBV5-8,.,TRBJ1-5,TGTGCCAGCAGCTCTGCAGACGGCAGGGATCAGCCCCAGCATTTT,CASSSADGRDQPQHF
TRBD2,TRBV2,.,TRBJ2-1,TGTGCCAGCAGTGAACGAGCGGGGGGGGTCAATGAGCAGTTCTTC,CASSERAGGVNEQFF
TRBD1,TRBV5-5,few,TRBJ2-3,TGTGCCAGCAGCATACGGACAGGGGCCGGCACAGATACGCAGTATTTT,CASSIRTGAGTDTQYF
.,TRBV5-5,.,TRBJ1-2,TGTGCCAGCAGCTTGCTGGAAACCCGAGGCTACACCTTC,CASSLLETRGYTF
.,TRBV2,.,TRBJ1-6,TGTGCCTACTTAATACTTAGGACGGAATCCCTCAGCTCCTATAATTCACCCCTCCACTTT,CAYLILRTESLSSYNSPLHF
TRBD1,TRBV2,once,TRBJ2-3,TGTGCCAGCAGTCCTGACAGGGGGAGTACAGATACGCAGTATTTT,CASSPDRGSTDTQYF
.,TRBV3-1/TRBV3-2,.,TRBJ1-6,TGTGCCAGCAGCGAAGGGGCCAAGGGACTCTCACCCCTCCACTTT,CASSEGAKGLSPLHF
TRBD2,TRBV5-1,once,TRBJ2-1,TGCGCCAGCAGCTTGGTGAGGGTTAGCGGGAGTAATGAGCAGTTCTTC,CASSLVRVSGSNEQFF
.,TRBV19,.,TRBJ2-5,TGTGCCAGTAGTGTCCAGGGGGGAGAGACCCAGTACTTC,CASSVQGGETQYF
.,TRBV12-2,.,TRBJ2-5,TGTGCAACCCGAGTCGGACAACAAGAGACCCAGTACTTC,CATRVGQQETQYF